This T cell receptor (beta chain) was documented in a study of T-cell reconstitution after alpha-beta-depleted transplantation in children. Findings and caveats of the study: T-cell numbers and diversity, one year after transplant, stemmed largely from T cells that were newly produced. Recipient T cells and thymic progenitors that survived gave rise to the high TCRbeta diversity observed at day 60 in some patients.

This clonotype has a handful of counts. The target antigen is unknown. As it was prepared, the TCRbeta library received unique molecular identifiers. TCRdb analysed the PCR reads with MiXCR anew, one entry per CDR3 protein. The sample holds some 120,000 distinct CDR3 sequences, 8.5% to 10% seen once. The sample here was PBMCs, mostly from graft donor cells, taken 180 days after TCRalphabeta/CD19-depleted stem cell transplant. This receptor was identified in a girl under three years old who had a stem cell transplant for combined immunodeficiency, so the T cells may come from the graft donor.

The CDR3 reads CASSLKGQVNTEAFF. The CDR3 DNA reads as TGTGCCAGCAGTCTAAAGGGACAGGTAAACACTGAAGCTTTCTTT. V usage is TRBV6-1 and J usage is TRBJ1-1; 8 nucleotides match TRBD1. Unmatched junction bases numbered 7, after V lost 5 bases and J lost 2 bases. The germline V gene encodes CDR1 MNHNS and CDR2 SASEGT. The length of the CDR3 is 15 residues.